The 15 T cell receptor beta chains listed next were all sequenced from one sample in a study of T cell clonotyping in hematopoietic cell transplantation. Measured with immunoSEQ multiplex PCR; TCRdb has only the in-frame clones, and not every one. Of around 5,900 clones listed, over 60% are singletons. Sequenced material: PBMCs, taken 180 days after allogeneic stem cell transplant. The receptors come from a male patient between 50 and 60 years old who had an allogeneic stem cell transplant from an unrelated donor, so the T cells may come from the graft donor. Some clones in this sample may be carry-over from other donors' samples.

This clone was picked up a small number of times. CDR3 sequence (DNA): TGTGCCAGCAGTTTGGACTCTAGCACAGATACGCAGTATTTT. The encoded protein is CASSLDSSTDTQYF. The chain has TRBV28 and TRBJ2-3; maybe TRBD2 (5 bases). This CDR3 region has 14 residues. Germline CDR1 MDHEN, CDR2 SYDVKM. The V end was cut by 3 bases, the J end by 0 bases, with 7 bases between.

This clone has only a few counts. V usage is TRBV19 and J usage is TRBJ2-1; 11 bases line up with TRBD2. Germline CDR1 reads LNHDA; CDR2 reads SQIVND (reference sequence). The CDR3 spans 16 residues. V dropped 2 bases and J dropped 3; count of bases not matched to a gene: 3. CDR3 coding DNA: TGTGCCAGTAGTATAAATCTAGCGGGAGGCTACAATGAGCAGTTCTTC. Translation: CASSINLAGGYNEQFF.

The J gene is TRBJ2-5, the V gene TRBV18, with D possibly matching TRBD1 (6 bases). The ends were cut back, 5 bases at V and 5 bases at J, with 12 bases in the middle. Germline V lookup: CDR1 KGHSH, CDR2 LQKENI. This CDR3 spans 13 amino acids. CDR3 nucleotides: TGTGCCAGCTCAGGGGGCAACGGGGAGACCCAGTACTTC. Residues: CASSGGNGETQYF. Full variable domain (remainder filled in from reference TRBV18 and TRBJ2-5): NAGVMQNPRHLVRRRGQEARLRCSPMKGHSHVYWYRQLPEEGLKFMVYLQKENIIDESGMPKERFSAEFPKEGPSILRIQQVVRGDSAAYFCASSGGNGETQYFGPGTRLLVL.

The chain carries TRBV30 and TRBJ2-2; 7 bases are shared with TRBD1. CDR3 length equals 17 residues. The V segment lost 5 bases and the J segment 2 bases; nucleotides outside the gene matches: 14. The germline gives CDR1 GTSNPN, CDR2 SVGIG (reference sequence). CDR3 sequence (DNA): TGTGCCTGGGAGACAGGGACCGTGCTTTTTAACACCGGGGAGCTGTTTTTT. Amino acid sequence: CAWETGTVLFNTGELFF.

The chain combines TRBV28 with TRBJ1-2, with a weak D call TRBD1 (6 bases). The germline CDR1 and CDR2 sequences are MDHEN and SYDVKM. The CDR3 contains 14 residues. With 7 bases removed from V and 1 base from J, the gap between germline ends came to 13 bases. The CDR3 here is CASIRGYGNYGYTF. Here the CDR3 DNA reads TGTGCCAGCATCAGGGGATACGGTAACTATGGCTACACCTTC.

By its share, this clone is hyperexpanded. The chain joins TRBV27 to TRBJ2-3, with TRBD1 identical over 9 bases. Germline CDR1 is MNHEY and CDR2 is SMNVEV (reference sequence). The CDR3 consists of 17 residues. J gave up 0 bases and V 2 bases, and 6 bases lay outside the gene matches. CDR3 sequence (DNA): TGTGCCAGCAGTTTAAGGGGGACAGGGTGGAGCACAGATACGCAGTATTTT. This gives the protein CASSLRGTGWSTDTQYF.

This sequence joins TRBV5-1 and TRBJ2-7; D is uncertain. V lost 3 bases, J lost 2 bases, and 9 bases lay in between. This CDR3 contains 13 residues. Per germline, CDR1 SGHRS and CDR2 YFSETQ. CDR3 protein: CASSSDPAYEQYF. CDR3 DNA: TGCGCCAGCAGCTCGGACCCAGCCTACGAGCAGTACTTC.

The rearrangement links TRBV29-1 to TRBJ2-7, with D possibly being TRBD1 (5 bases). The CDR3 totals 13 residues. V dropped 4 bases and J dropped 2 bases, with 12 bases sitting between them. Per germline, CDR1 SQVTM and CDR2 ANQGSEA. Written as DNA, the CDR3 is TGCAGCGTTGGTTACGCAGGGCCCTACGAGCAGTACTTC. It translates to CSVGYAGPYEQYF.

This sequence joins TRBV9 and TRBJ1-2; D is ambiguous. This CDR3 comprises 13 residues. Trimming took 0 bases from V and 4 from J, leaving 7 bases between them. CDR1 and CDR2 from the germline V gene are SGDLS and YYNGEE. The CDR3 is CASSVEEGYGYTF. In DNA, the CDR3 is TGTGCCAGCAGCGTAGAGGAGGGCTATGGCTACACCTTC.

In DNA, the CDR3 is TGCGCCAGCAGCCAAGATATTGGGGCTTCACCCCTCCACTTT. Protein sequence: CASSQDIGASPLHF. V and J are TRBV4-1 and TRBJ1-6; possibly TRBD1 for D (5 bases). CDR1 is MGHRA and CDR2 is YSYEKL in the germline V gene. The CDR3 totals 14 residues. The V end was cut by 0 bases, the J end by 9 bases, with 9 bases between.

This clone has just one count. V usage is TRBV2 and J usage is TRBJ1-4; a possible D gene is TRBD1 (5 bases). CDR1 SNHLY and CDR2 FYNNEI come from the germline V gene. The CDR3 sequence is 15 residues long. Trimming pared 4 bases from V and 4 bases from J, leaving 13 bases between. CDR3 nucleotide sequence: TGTGCCAGCAGTGCTAGAACGGGGCGTAATGAAAAACTGTTTTTT. Amino acids: CASSARTGRNEKLFF.

The sample holds one count of this clone. CDR3 in amino acids: CASSLMRGVADTQYF. CDR3 in DNA: TGTGCCAGCAGCCTGATGCGGGGGGTTGCAGATACGCAGTATTTT. The chain recombines TRBV5-6 with TRBJ2-3, with 8 positions matching TRBD2. The V gene end was trimmed by 4 bases and the J gene end by 4 bases; junction bases not matched to a gene: 8. The CDR3 totals 15 residues. Germline V gives CDR1 SGHDT, CDR2 YYEEEE.

This clone was seen a few times. The rearrangement uses TRBV5-4 and TRBJ2-7; D gene uncertain. Germline CDR1 reads SGHNT; CDR2 reads YYREEE (reference sequence). The CDR3 runs to 12 residues. Trimming left V 3 bases short and J 6 bases short, with 10 bases between. CDR3 loop: CASSSGVGEQYF. CDR3 coding DNA: TGTGCCAGCAGCTCTGGGGTCGGCGAGCAGTACTTC.

This clone showed up just once. As DNA, the CDR3 is TGCGCCAGCAGCGCTGGACTAGCCCAAGAGACCCAGTACTTC. Protein: CASSAGLAQETQYF. The chain recombines TRBV5-1 with TRBJ2-5; TRBD2 matches at 8 bases. With 4 bases clipped from V and 1 base from J, the junction kept 3 bases outside the gene matches. Germline V gives CDR1 SGHRS, CDR2 YFSETQ. The CDR3 has 14 residues.

This clone was detected once. V usage is TRBV5-4 and J usage is TRBJ2-7, with 8 bases matching TRBD2. CDR1 and CDR2 (germline): SGHNT, YYREEE (reference sequence). The CDR3 totals 14 residues. Unmatched junction bases numbered 5, after V lost 2 bases and J lost 4 bases. The chain's CDR3 is CASSFTGGEYEQYF. The DNA for the CDR3 is TGTGCCAGCAGCTTTACGGGAGGGGAGTACGAGCAGTACTTC.